Listed below are T cell receptor beta chains from one sample, sequenced in a study of spatial heterogeneity in lung cancer. TCRdb fed the 5' RACE reads into MiXCR, producing one record per CDR3 protein. The data contain 65,000 to 85,000 distinct CDR3 sequences, 15% to 25% of them singletons. Sequenced material: PBMCs, taken at surgery. These TCRs come from a male donor with early-stage non-small cell lung cancer. The CDR3 runs from the conserved cysteine through the conserved F or W. The order of the fields is V gene, clone size, J gene, D gene, CDR3 DNA, CDR3 protein. D genes are given only for firm matches. Not all rows give a size; the values are once, few, many and, for expanded clones, a class.

TRBV6-6,many,TRBJ1-5,.,TGTGCCAGCAGAGTCCTTGAGGGGAATAGAGCCCAGCATTTT,CASRVLEGNRAQHF
TRBV3-1,few,TRBJ2-1,TRBD2,TGTGCCAGCAGCCAAGAACGGGGGGCCTACAATGAGCAGTTCTTC,CASSQERGAYNEQFF
TRBV5-1,.,TRBJ2-5,TRBD1,TGCGCCAGCAGCCCAGGGACAGGGAACCAAGAGACCCAGTACTTC,CASSPGTGNQETQYF
TRBV5-1,few,TRBJ1-5,.,TGCGCCAGCAGTTCGGGGTTAAATCAGCCCCAGCATTTT,CASSSGLNQPQHF
TRBV7-3,few,TRBJ2-1,.,TGTGCCAGCAGCTTATGGGCCGTTAGCTCCTACAATGAGCAGTTCTTC,CASSLWAVSSYNEQFF
TRBV7-2,many,TRBJ2-4,.,TGTGCCAGCAGCTTACGGTTAGGGGAGAAAAACATTCAGTACTTC,CASSLRLGEKNIQYF
TRBV5-1,few,TRBJ1-2,TRBD1,TGCGCCAGCAGCTTGGATCGACAGGGAAATGGCTACACCTTC,CASSLDRQGNGYTF
TRBV7-2,few,TRBJ2-5,TRBD1,TGTGCCAGCAGCTCCGGGACAGGGTCGTCCAGTGGCCAAGAGACCCAGTACTTC,CASSSGTGSSSGQETQYF
TRBV5-1,few,TRBJ2-3,TRBD2,TGCGCCAGCAGCCTACCAGGTGCGGGGGACACAGATACGCAGTATTTT,CASSLPGAGDTDTQYF
TRBV28,.,TRBJ2-4,TRBD2,TGTGCCAGCAGTTTATTTAGCGGGGCAAACATTCAGTACTTC,CASSLFSGANIQYF
TRBV5-1,few,TRBJ2-2,.,TGCGCCAGCAGCCTGAGCCCATCATCACAAGGGGAGCTGTTTTTT,CASSLSPSSQGELFF
TRBV7-2,.,TRBJ2-1,.,TGTGCCAGCAGCCTAAACCACAATGAGCAGTTCTTC,CASSLNHNEQFF
TRBV10-3,few,TRBJ2-3,TRBD2,TGTGCCATCAGCCGACCCGGGACTAGCGGCACAGATACGCAGTATTTT,CAISRPGTSGTDTQYF
TRBV27,few,TRBJ2-7,.,TGTGCCAGCAGCAGTACTACCTACAGGGATTTACCCTACGAGCAGTACTTC,CASSSTTYRDLPYEQYF
TRBV4-3,few,TRBJ2-3,TRBD2,TGCGCCAGCAGCCAAGATCGGGCTAGCGGGGACCGGGATACGCAGTATTTT,CASSQDRASGDRDTQYF
TRBV20-1,.,TRBJ1-1,TRBD1,TGCAGTGCTAGACGGCCTACAGGGGGCCGGACTGAAGCTTTCTTT,CSARRPTGGRTEAFF
TRBV3-1,.,TRBJ2-1,TRBD1,TGTGCCAGCAGCCCCCGGGACAGGGTCTACAATGAGCAGTTCTTC,CASSPRDRVYNEQFF
TRBV27,.,TRBJ2-7,.,TGTGCCAGCAGAAGACAGGTCAGCTCCTACGAGCAGTACTTC,CASRRQVSSYEQYF
TRBV2,few,TRBJ2-2,TRBD2,TGTGCCAGCGTGGAGCTAGCGGGTGCCGGGGAGCTGTTTTTT,CASVELAGAGELFF
TRBV20-1,.,TRBJ2-2,.,TGCAGTGCTGGCACAGGGTCTGAGGGCGGGGAGCTGTTTTTT,CSAGTGSEGGELFF
TRBV6-5,.,TRBJ2-3,.,TGTGCCAGCAGAGACTATTCTAGCACAGATACGCAGTATTTT,CASRDYSSTDTQYF
TRBV12-3/TRBV12-4,.,TRBJ2-2,TRBD2,TGTGCCAGCAGGGGGACTAGCGGGAAGGCGCCAGGAGAGACCGGGGAGCTGTTTTTT,CASRGTSGKAPGETGELFF
TRBV12-3/TRBV12-4,few,TRBJ2-1,TRBD1,TGTGCCAGCAGCACGGGACAGGCGACCTACAATGAGCAGTTCTTC,CASSTGQATYNEQFF
TRBV6-6,.,TRBJ1-1,.,TGTGCCAGCAGTTACGGCAGTGAAGCTTTCTTT,CASSYGSEAFF
TRBV2,many,TRBJ2-7,TRBD1,TGTGCCAGCAAATATGAGGGGACAGGGGTGTCTCGGCAGTACTTC,CASKYEGTGVSRQYF
TRBV21-1,.,TRBJ1-5,.,TGTGCCAGCAGCAAATTGAGGAGTAGCAATCAGCCCCAGCATTTT,CASSKLRSSNQPQHF
TRBV9,.,TRBJ2-2,.,TGTGCCAGCAGCGACAACCTATTCGCGAACACCGGGGAGCTGTTTTTT,CASSDNLFANTGELFF
TRBV27,many,TRBJ1-2,TRBD1,TGTGCCAGCAGTTACTCAGGACAGGGGCCCTCTCCTAACTATGGCTACACCTTC,CASSYSGQGPSPNYGYTF
TRBV28,few,TRBJ2-7,.,TGTGCCAGCACCCCCCTCGTAGTCTCCTACGAGCAGTACTTC,CASTPLVVSYEQYF
TRBV11-2,many,TRBJ2-5,.,TGTGCCAGCAGCTTTCAGAGGGTCCAAGAGACCCAGTACTTC,CASSFQRVQETQYF
TRBV20-1,few,TRBJ2-1,TRBD2,TGCAGTGCTAGATTGGTGACTAGCGGGGGGGGTGTTGAGCAGTTCTTC,CSARLVTSGGGVEQFF